This TCR beta chain emerged from a study of Ad26.COV2.S vaccination and SARS-CoV-2 variants. Study results and caveats: It was reported that spike-specific CD8+ and CD4+ T cell responses were substantially broad after vaccination. While placebo recipients had lower spike-specific TCR breadth, vaccine recipients had more.

The method was immunoSEQ multiplex PCR; TCRdb's version includes in-frame clones alone and lacks a portion of them. The sample records 350,000 to 500,000 clones, roughly 89% being singletons. V shed 6 bases, J shed 5 bases, and the junction held 7 bases outside the gene matches. There are 13 residues in the CDR3. Germline CDR1 and CDR2: SNHLY and FYNNEI. Documented treatment: 15 to 20 received Ad26.COV2.S at low or high dose, single or two shots; several received placebo; per-sample allocation not given. Collection of samples fell on day 63 after the first vaccine or placebo injection. As concerns this clone: Its cognate antigen is unknown.

This sample comprised peripheral blood, obtained in a trial of Ad26.COV2.S vaccine versus placebo. The chain recombines TRBV2 with TRBJ2-7; TRBD1 agrees at 7 bases. The TCR was taken from a person aged 18 to 65 who received the Ad26.COV2.S COVID-19 vaccine or a placebo. CDR3 in amino acids: CASRAQGIDEQYF. For the CDR3, the DNA is TGTGCCAGCAGGGCACAGGGGATCGACGAGCAGTACTTC.